This passage covers 19 T cell receptor beta chains from one sample sequenced in a study of identical twins. MiXCR, applied by TCRdb to the 5' RACE reads, yields one record per CDR3 protein. The repertoire holds around 100,000 distinct CDR3 sequences, with 5.5% to 7% as singletons. The sample comprised memory T cells sorted from blood. The receptors shown here come from a woman aged 45-59 years in good health.

This clonotype was observed many times. The chain recombines TRBV5-6 with TRBJ2-2, with TRBD2 matching over 12 bases. V dropped 4 bases and J dropped 7; count of bases not matched to a gene: 8. CDR1 SGHDT and CDR2 YYEEEE come from the germline V gene. The CDR3 length is 16 residues. Here the CDR3 DNA reads TGTGCCAGCAGCGGAGGACTAGCGGGAAGGTTCGGGGAGCTGTTTTTT. It translates to CASSGGLAGRFGELFF.

This clonotype has ten or more counts. The V call is TRBV3-1, the J call TRBJ2-7; D is perhaps TRBD1 or TRBD2 (5 bases each). This CDR3 is 12 amino acids long. V lost 5 bases and J 7 bases, leaving 12 bases between the germline ends. Germline V gives CDR1 LGHDT, CDR2 YNNKEL (reference sequence). The CDR3 sequence: CASSSVGEEQYV. The CDR3 DNA reads TGTGCCAGCAGCTCTGTAGGGGAGGAGCAGTACGTC.

This chain connects TRBV12-3 or TRBV12-4 to TRBJ2-7; TRBD2 matches at 16 bases. Trimming at V came to 6 bases and at J to 5 bases, leaving 4 bases not matched to a gene. The CDR3 length is 15 residues. The CDR3 bases are TGTGCCAGCAGGGGACTAGCGGGAGGGCACGACGAGCAGTACTTC. Its protein product is CASRGLAGGHDEQYF.

The sample holds a few counts of this clonotype. The chain combines TRBV2 with TRBJ2-1, with 10 bases lining up with TRBD1. Trimming removed 7 bases from V and 7 bases from J; junction bases left unmatched: 10. The CDR3 covers 15 residues. Germline lookup yields CDR1 SNHLY and CDR2 FYNNEI. For the CDR3, the DNA is TGTGCCAGCATGGGGGGGACAGGGGCGGTAAATGAGCAGTTCTTC. It translates to CASMGGTGAVNEQFF.

This clonotype showed up just a few times. The rearrangement links TRBV10-3 to TRBJ1-3; D uncertain. The CDR3 runs 11 residues. The germline gives CDR1 ENHRY, CDR2 SYGVKD. V was cut by 9 bases and J by 0 bases, with 3 bases left in between. The DNA for the CDR3 is TGTGCCATGAACTCTGGAAACACCATATATTTT. Its protein is CAMNSGNTIYF.

There are many counts of this clonotype. The rearrangement uses TRBV20-1 and TRBJ1-2; D is undetermined. The germline V gene encodes CDR1 DFQATT and CDR2 SNEGSKA (reference sequence). The CDR3 contains 15 residues. The V end was cut by 0 bases, the J end by 7 bases, with 18 bases between. The CDR3 DNA reads as TGCAGTGCTAGAGATGCGAGGAGACAAAAGGGTGGCTACACCTTC. It specifies CSARDARRQKGGYTF.

V gene TRBV20-1 combines with J gene TRBJ2-1, with D maybe TRBD2 (6 bases). The CDR3 is 17 amino acids. CDR1 and CDR2 from the germline V gene are DFQATT and SNEGSKA (reference sequence). V was cut by 5 bases and J by 0 bases, with 20 bases left in between. The CDR3 region has the DNA TGCAGTGCTGGGTCCTCCTGGGAGCGGGCCTCCTACAATGAGCAGTTCTTC. Its protein is CSAGSSWERASYNEQFF.

The table lists this clonotype with many counts. The V gene is TRBV14, the J gene TRBJ2-1; TRBD2 aligns across 11 bases. Germline CDR1 reads SGHDN; CDR2 reads FVKESK. CDR3 length equals 15 residues. After removal of 2 bases from V and 7 bases from J, the junction contained 4 bases not matched to a gene. The CDR3: CASSQHVAGGNEQFF. CDR3 nucleotide sequence: TGTGCCAGCAGCCAACATGTAGCGGGAGGGAATGAGCAGTTCTTC.

This clonotype was detected a few times. The genes are TRBV9 and TRBJ2-2, with 7 nucleotides matching TRBD2. Trimming took 2 bases from V and 1 from J; bases not matched to a gene: 2. Germline lookup yields CDR1 SGDLS and CDR2 YYNGEE. The CDR3 is 15 amino acids. CDR3 region: CASSVASGNTGELFF. As DNA, the CDR3 is TGTGCCAGCAGCGTGGCTAGCGGGAACACCGGGGAGCTGTTTTTT. The full variable domain, in which reference TRBV9 and TRBJ2-2 provide the parts outside the CDR3, is DSGVTQTPKHLITATGQRVTLRCSPRSGDLSVYWYQQSLDQGLQFLIQYYNGEERAKGNILERFSAQQFPDLHSELNLSSLELGDSALYFCASSVASGNTGELFFGEGSRLTVL.

This clonotype was recorded many times. The genes are TRBV5-1 and TRBJ2-1, with a weak D call TRBD2 (6 bases). Germline V gene lookup returns CDR1 SGHRS and CDR2 YFSETQ. Trimming cost V 3 bases and J 6 bases, with 19 bases left between them. There are 16 residues in the CDR3. This chain's CDR3 is CASSSTTSRSGNEQFF. In nucleotides, the CDR3 is TGCGCCAGCAGCTCAACCACTAGCCGTAGCGGCAATGAGCAGTTCTTC.

The rearrangement joins TRBV6-2 or TRBV6-3 to TRBJ2-1; 9 positions agree with TRBD2. Germline loops: CDR1 MNHEY, CDR2 SVGEGT. Trimming removed 7 bases from V and 0 bases from J; junction bases left unmatched: 13. This CDR3 has 18 amino acids. CDR3 DNA sequence: TGTGCCAGCACCCAACGGGCGGGAGGGCCCCACTCCTACAATGAGCAGTTCTTC. It is translated as CASTQRAGGPHSYNEQFF.

This clonotype has a count of ten or more. V gene TRBV4-2 combines with J gene TRBJ2-7; D ambiguous. The CDR3 contains 13 residues. Trimming cost V 0 bases and J 2 bases, with 5 bases left between them. CDR1 and CDR2 from the germline V gene are LGHNA and YNFKEQ. Here the CDR3 reads CASSQETTYEQYF. The CDR3 nucleotides are TGTGCCAGCAGCCAAGAAACTACCTACGAGCAGTACTTC.

This clonotype occurred many times. This chain uses TRBV20-1 with TRBJ2-2; 8 bases line up with TRBD1. This CDR3 has 14 residues. V trimming: 5 bases; J trimming: 3 bases; junction bases outside the gene matches: 5. Germline CDR1 is DFQATT and CDR2 is SNEGSKA (reference sequence). DNA of the CDR3: TGCAGTGCTCGGACAGGGCTAGACACCGGGGAGCTGTTTTTT. It yields the protein CSARTGLDTGELFF.

In its sample, this clonotype was seen many times. The chain employs TRBV11-2 and TRBJ2-3, with D maybe TRBD2 (5 bases). This CDR3 is built from 15 residues. V was shortened by 5 bases and J by 1 base, with 13 bases between the two germline ends. Germline V gene data show CDR1 as SGHAT and CDR2 as FQNNGV. The CDR3 sequence: CASSLAMGGTDTQYF. The CDR3 coding sequence is TGTGCCAGCAGCCTAGCCATGGGTGGCACAGATACGCAGTATTTT.

This clonotype was seen many times. The rearrangement joins TRBV27 to TRBJ2-2; the D gene is possibly TRBD1 (6 bases). Trimming took 8 bases from V and 2 from J, leaving 18 bases between them. Looked up from germline, CDR1 is MNHEY and CDR2 is SMNVEV (reference sequence). The CDR3 covers 16 residues. CDR3 residues: CASSTQGAINTGELFF. CDR3 nucleotides: TGTGCCAGCTCGACACAGGGCGCGATTAACACCGGGGAGCTGTTTTTT.

This clonotype has only a few counts. A much larger clone differs by one base, so this may be a read error. V gene TRBV5-6 combines with J gene TRBJ2-2, with 8 bases matching TRBD1. The CDR3 extends over 16 amino acids. The germline gives CDR1 SGHDT, CDR2 YYEEEE. The CDR3 protein is CARSLYGQGMTGELFF. CDR3 sequence (DNA): TGTGCCCGCAGCTTGTACGGACAGGGTATGACCGGGGAGCTGTTTTTT.

This clonotype was seen ten or more times. The chain uses TRBV11-2 and TRBJ1-1; 7 nucleotides agree with TRBD1. Per germline, CDR1 SGHAT and CDR2 FQNNGV. The CDR3 has 14 residues. V gave up 5 bases and J gave up 5 bases; unmatched junction bases: 8. The CDR3 nucleotides are TGTGCCAGCAGCAACGCCGACAGGGTAACTGAAGCTTTCTTT. As protein: CASSNADRVTEAFF.

This clonotype came up a few times. The chain carries TRBV27 and TRBJ1-4; D is unclear. Germline V lookup: CDR1 MNHEY, CDR2 SMNVEV (reference sequence). Trimming stripped 5 bases from V and 2 bases from J, with 15 bases between. The CDR3 sequence is 16 residues long. The CDR3, as DNA: TGTGCCAGCAGTGATGAATCGGGTGCTACTAATGAAAAACTGTTTTTT. Residues: CASSDESGATNEKLFF.

This clonotype was counted a few times. The genes are TRBV6-5 and TRBJ2-7; 7 bases align to TRBD2. The CDR3 has 13 amino acids. V trimming: 8 bases; J trimming: 7 bases; junction bases outside the gene matches: 11. Germline CDR1 MNHEY, CDR2 SVGAGI. The CDR3 loop is CASGTARAGEQYV. The CDR3 coding sequence is TGTGCCAGCGGGACTGCAAGAGCGGGAGAGCAGTACGTC.